Listed here are 26 T cell receptor beta chains from one sample, sequenced in a study of T cell responses to AZD1222 COVID-19 vaccine. TCRdb's copy holds only in-frame clones and misses some; the assay was immunoSEQ multiplex PCR. In the table there are over 150,000 clones, around 89% of which are singletons. This specimen was peripheral blood, taken on day 0 of AZD1222 vaccination. The source is an adult in good health.

The chain joins TRBV6-1 to TRBJ1-1; D not certain. V lost 0 bases and J lost 7, with 9 bases in between. This CDR3 contains 13 residues. Germline-derived CDR1 and CDR2 are MNHNS and SASEGT. The CDR3 DNA follows: TGTGCCAGCAGTGAAGCCCTTTTGGGTGAAGCTTTCTTT. Protein product: CASSEALLGEAFF.

This chain uses TRBV5-4 with TRBJ2-3; D is uncertain. Trimming pared 2 bases from V and 3 bases from J, leaving 10 bases between. Germline V CDR1 and CDR2: SGHNT, YYREEE (reference sequence). CDR3 length: 14 amino acids. The CDR3 DNA follows: TGTGCCAGCAGCTTTCGGGCCGTTACAGATACGCAGTATTTT. Protein sequence: CASSFRAVTDTQYF. Looking up the rest from reference TRBV5-4 and TRBJ2-3 gives the full variable domain: ETGVTQSPTHLIKTRGQQVTLRCSSQSGHNTVSWYQQALGQGPQFIFQYYREEENGRGNFPPRFSGLQFPNYSSELNVNALELDDSALYLCASSFRAVTDTQYFGPGTRLTVL.

V and J are TRBV28 and TRBJ1-6; tentative D call: TRBD1 (6 bases). The CDR3 runs to 14 residues. Per the germline V gene, CDR1 is MDHEN and CDR2 is SYDVKM. Trimming left V 6 bases short and J 10 bases short, with 16 bases between. As DNA, the CDR3 is TGTGCCAGCAGACAAACAGGGTTGGGATCACCCCTCCACTTT. As protein: CASRQTGLGSPLHF.

J is TRBJ2-3 and V is TRBV5-5, with 9 bases that match TRBD2. The CDR3 sequence is 14 residues long. The V gene's germline CDR1 is SGHKS and CDR2 YYEKEE (reference sequence). The V gene end was trimmed by 2 bases and the J gene end by 6 bases; junction bases not matched to a gene: 4. CDR3 in amino acids: CASSFRLAADTQYF. CDR3 DNA sequence: TGTGCCAGCAGCTTCCGACTAGCGGCTGATACGCAGTATTTT. The entire variable domain, with the rest obtained from reference TRBV5-5 and TRBJ2-3, is as follows: DAGVTQSPTHLIKTRGQQVTLRCSPISGHKSVSWYQQVLGQGPQFIFQYYEKEERGRGNFPDRFSARQFPNYSSELNVNALLLGDSALYLCASSFRLAADTQYFGPGTRLTVL.

This chain connects TRBV4-1 to TRBJ2-7; 7 bases are shared with TRBD1. The V gene's germline CDR1 is MGHRA and CDR2 YSYEKL. The CDR3 spans 16 residues. The ends lost 0 bases at V and 4 bases at J; junction bases unmatched: 9. The CDR3 here is CASSQESGTEPYEQYF. In DNA form, the CDR3 reads TGCGCCAGCAGCCAAGAATCCGGGACAGAGCCGTACGAGCAGTACTTC.

The chain joins TRBV6-2 or TRBV6-3 to TRBJ1-5; D unresolved. The germline CDR1 and CDR2 sequences are MNHEY and SVGEGT. The CDR3 totals 15 residues. With 6 bases removed from V and 7 bases from J, the gap between germline ends came to 19 bases. The CDR3 nucleotides are TGTGCCAGCAGCCCATCCGAGGGAGCAGGACAGCCCCAGCATTTT. As protein: CASSPSEGAGQPQHF.

The chain is built from TRBV4-1 and TRBJ2-2, with 7 bases matching TRBD1. The CDR3 has 17 amino acids. CDR1 and CDR2 (germline): MGHRA, YSYEKL. V lost 3 bases to trimming and J lost 0 bases; unmatched junction nucleotides: 7. CDR3 sequence reads: CASSHLDRISNTGELFF. CDR3 DNA: TGCGCCAGCAGCCACTTGGACAGGATATCGAACACCGGGGAGCTGTTTTTT.

The chain combines TRBV9 with TRBJ2-7, with unresolved D. Germline values: CDR1 SGDLS, CDR2 YYNGEE. The CDR3 spans 15 residues. V lost 0 bases and J 2 bases, leaving 12 bases between the germline ends. The CDR3 loop reads CASSVGFAKAYEQYF. DNA of the CDR3: TGTGCCAGCAGCGTAGGGTTCGCGAAGGCCTACGAGCAGTACTTC.

In the case of this clone: This specimen includes other DNA sequences encoding the same CDR3. CDR3 coding DNA: TGCGCCAGCAGCTCCTCGCAAGAGACCCAGTACTTC. Translating gives CASSSSQETQYF. The rearrangement uses TRBV5-1 and TRBJ2-5, with no clear D. The CDR3 contains 12 residues. Germline lookup yields CDR1 SGHRS and CDR2 YFSETQ. V was pared by 3 bases and J by 2 bases, with 5 bases between.

The V gene is TRBV7-8, the J gene TRBJ1-2; unclear D gene. This CDR3 comprises 14 residues. From germline, CDR1 is SGHVS and CDR2 FQNEAQ. V lost 5 bases and J lost 3, with 13 bases in between. The CDR3 nucleotides are TGTGCCAGCAGCCCCCTCGTGGGCGACTATGGCTACACCTTC. Residues: CASSPLVGDYGYTF.

The CDR3 protein is CASSPTASTDTQYF. In DNA, the CDR3 is TGTGCCAGCAGTCCGACAGCTAGCACAGATACGCAGTATTTT. The chain joins TRBV6-4 to TRBJ2-3, with a tentative D call TRBD1 (5 bases). From germline, CDR1 is MRHNA and CDR2 SNTAGT. The CDR3 length is 14 residues. Trimming left V 5 bases short and J 0 bases short, with 9 bases between.

The genes are TRBV18 and TRBJ2-1; D remains ambiguous. CDR3 length equals 15 residues. From germline, CDR1 is KGHSH and CDR2 LQKENI. V gave up 1 base and J gave up 9 bases, with 16 bases separating them. The CDR3 loop is CASSPRAGLTLEQFF. DNA for the CDR3: TGTGCCAGCTCACCACGGGCAGGTCTAACACTTGAGCAGTTCTTC.

This clone was counted once. The chain combines TRBV6-5 with TRBJ1-1; D is ambiguous. V was trimmed by 10 bases and J by 3 bases, leaving 18 bases between them. Germline lookup yields CDR1 MNHEY and CDR2 SVGAGI. This CDR3 spans 14 amino acids. The chain's CDR3 is CATTTDRYHTEAFF. The CDR3 coding sequence is TGTGCCACCACGACGGACCGATACCACACTGAAGCTTTCTTT.

The chain uses TRBV27 and TRBJ2-1; D unclear. V gave up 5 bases and J gave up 8 bases, with 16 bases separating them. Germline V lookup: CDR1 MNHEY, CDR2 SMNVEV (reference sequence). The CDR3 length is 14 residues. CDR3 residues: CASSPRVSYDEQFF. CDR3 coding DNA: TGTGCCAGCAGTCCCCGTGTTAGCTATGATGAGCAGTTCTTC.

The chain combines TRBV6-2 or TRBV6-3 with TRBJ2-1; maybe TRBD2 (6 bases). Germline V CDR1 and CDR2: MNHEY, SVGEGT. CDR3 length equals 15 residues. V was shortened by 6 bases and J by 7 bases, with 19 bases between the two germline ends. Written as DNA, the CDR3 is TGTGCCAGCAGCCTCCCGGGGACTTTCAGAAATGAGCAGTTCTTC. Protein sequence: CASSLPGTFRNEQFF.

This chain uses TRBV5-8 with TRBJ1-6, with TRBD1 as a possible D gene (6 bases). V lost 3 bases and J 6 bases, leaving 16 bases between the germline ends. The germline gives CDR1 SGHTS, CDR2 YDEGEE. CDR3 length equals 16 residues. The DNA of the CDR3 is TGTGCCAGCAGCTCAGGCCAGGGGCAACTTAATTCACCCCTCCACTTT. Its protein is CASSSGQGQLNSPLHF.

This chain links TRBV19 with TRBJ1-2, with 7 bases aligning to TRBD1. Germline V gene data show CDR1 as LNHDA and CDR2 as SQIVND (reference sequence). The length of the CDR3 is 13 residues. Unmatched junction bases numbered 2, after V lost 5 bases and J lost 2 bases. Here the CDR3 DNA reads TGTGCCAGTAGTCAACAGGGGAACTATGGCTACACCTTC. Translated: CASSQQGNYGYTF.

The table lists this clone with a count of one. The chain combines TRBV7-2 with TRBJ2-3, with D possibly matching TRBD2 (5 bases). The CDR3 covers 13 residues. The germline V and J ends were trimmed by 5 bases and 6 bases, with 12 bases remaining between them. Germline V lookup: CDR1 SGHTA, CDR2 FQGNSA. The CDR3 spells CASSRIAPDTQYF. The CDR3 region has the DNA TGTGCCAGCAGCCGGATAGCGCCCGATACGCAGTATTTT.

The chain is built from TRBV28 and TRBJ1-2; tentative D call: TRBD1 (5 bases). Per the germline V gene, CDR1 is MDHEN and CDR2 is SYDVKM. Deletions cut 8 bases from V and 8 bases from J, with 15 bases between. The CDR3 runs to 12 residues. The CDR3 here is CASEKSGRGYTF. In nucleotides, the CDR3 is TGTGCCAGCGAAAAATCGGGGCGGGGCTACACCTTC.

The gene calls are TRBV30 and TRBJ1-6; TRBD1 is a possible D gene (5 bases). The CDR3 has 15 amino acids. Trimming removed 4 bases at V and 0 bases at J, with 10 bases between. In germline, CDR1 is GTSNPN, CDR2 SVGIG (reference sequence). CDR3: CAWMKDSSYNSPLHF. The CDR3 bases are TGTGCCTGGATGAAAGACAGCTCCTATAATTCACCCCTCCACTTT.

V and J are TRBV5-5 and TRBJ2-7; D might be TRBD1 (6 bases). Germline loops: CDR1 SGHKS, CDR2 YYEKEE (reference sequence). Trimming shortened V by 2 bases and J by 5 bases, and 14 bases separated the two germline ends. CDR3 length: 14 amino acids. CDR3 sequence reads: CASSFGPRGNEQYF. CDR3 in DNA: TGTGCCAGCAGCTTTGGCCCAAGGGGGAACGAGCAGTACTTC.

The chain is built from TRBV6-5 and TRBJ1-2; D unclear. The CDR3 consists of 14 residues. CDR1 is MNHEY, CDR2 SVGAGI, per germline. V dropped 6 bases and J dropped 0 bases, with 11 bases sitting between them. CDR3 in DNA: TGTGCCAGCAGGCGAGGAGATCCTAACTATGGCTACACCTTC. This codes for CASRRGDPNYGYTF.

The chain is built from TRBV3-1 (or the pseudogene TRBV3-2) and TRBJ2-3; no firm D call. CDR3 length: 13 residues. V lost 3 bases, J lost 5 bases, and 9 bases lay in between. Germline V gives CDR1 LGHDT, CDR2 YNNKEL (reference sequence). The CDR3: CASSHGQKDTQYF. CDR3 bases: TGTGCCAGCAGCCATGGCCAGAAAGATACGCAGTATTTT.

The chain employs TRBV4-3 and TRBJ2-2; D gene ambiguous. The CDR3 is 15 residues long. From germline, CDR1 is LGHNA and CDR2 YSLEER. The ends were cut back, 0 bases at V and 6 bases at J, with 11 bases in the middle. The CDR3 here is CASSQELGLSGELFF. In DNA, the CDR3 is TGCGCCAGCAGCCAAGAGCTCGGTCTTTCCGGGGAGCTGTTTTTT.

The genes are TRBV6-2 or TRBV6-3 and TRBJ2-6; D not certain. Trimming cost V 3 bases and J 3 bases, with 9 bases left between them. Looked up from germline, CDR1 is MNHEY and CDR2 is SVGEGT. CDR3 length: 15 residues. As DNA, the CDR3 is TGTGCCAGCAGTTATGTGGCAGGTGGGGCCAACGTCCTGACTTTC. Translated, it gives CASSYVAGGANVLTF.

The gene calls are TRBV5-1 and TRBJ1-4, with 8 bases fitting TRBD1. Germline values: CDR1 SGHRS, CDR2 YFSETQ. V shed 3 bases, J shed 2 bases, and the junction held 3 bases outside the gene matches. The CDR3 has 15 amino acids. The CDR3 sequence: CASSSQGATNEKLFF. In nucleotides, the CDR3 is TGCGCCAGCAGCTCCCAGGGGGCGACTAATGAAAAACTGTTTTTT.